The clone carrying this TCR beta chain was counted at least ten times. Unique molecular identifiers featured in how the TCRbeta library was prepared. TCRdb ran MiXCR on the PCR reads and lists one entry per CDR3 protein. The table includes roughly 220,000 distinct CDR3 sequences, more than 7.5% detected once. The data belong to a study of T-cell reconstitution after alpha-beta-depleted transplantation in children. The J segment lost 4 bases and the V segment lost 6 bases, leaving 5 bases of the junction unmatched. This CDR3 is built from 12 residues. The germline V gene encodes CDR1 DFQATT and CDR2 SNEGSKA (reference sequence).

The source of this sequence is a human donor who donated a stem cell graft to a child with SCID. The V gene is TRBV20-1, the J gene TRBJ1-2; 7 nucleotides align to TRBD1. Sequenced material: PBMCs from the stem cell graft donor, taken from the stem cell graft. This CDR3 is CSASYRGYGYTF. In DNA form, the CDR3 reads TGCAGTGCGTCTTACAGGGGCTATGGCTACACCTTC.